Below, one T cell receptor (beta chain) is given with its context. The data were obtained in a study of blood T cell repertoires in COVID-19. Sequenced by immunoSEQ multiplex PCR; TCRdb stores in-frame clones only, minus some. There are 150,000 or so clones in the sample; roughly 86% occur only once, and about 1.6% lies in the top ten. Material for sequencing was peripheral blood. This receptor was taken from a woman between 50 and 59 years old with acute or convalescent COVID-19.

Written as DNA, the CDR3 is TGTGCCAGCTCACCGGACAGGGTAACTGGAAACACCATATATTTT. It yields the protein CASSPDRVTGNTIYF. The rearrangement joins TRBV18 to TRBJ1-3, with TRBD1 matching 8 bases. The germline gives CDR1 KGHSH, CDR2 LQKENI. V shed 3 bases and J 2 bases; nucleotides not matched to a gene: 3. The CDR3 spans 15 residues.